The clone carrying this T cell receptor beta chain was observed a few times. Its antigen is not identified. The CDR3 sequence is 14 residues long. Per the germline V gene, CDR1 is SGHVS and CDR2 is FNYEAQ. The V and J ends lost 4 bases and 4 bases respectively, with 10 bases between them. The source of the sample is a study of response to subunit inactivated influenza vaccine. General study results and limits: Authors suggested that a seasonal influenza vaccination recruits few new T cells each time.

TCRdb redid the calling of the RT-PCR reads with MiXCR, one entry per CDR3 protein. This sample carries about half a million distinct CDR3 sequences, approximately 11% of them seen once, and the ten largest clones take over 9.5%. The source material was PBMCs from blood, sampled roughly 46 days after vaccination. This TCR came from a man aged 45-65 years who received an inactivated influenza vaccine. This chain links TRBV7-6 with TRBJ2-2; no firm D call. CDR3 protein: CASSSDGGTGELFF. DNA for the CDR3: TGTGCCAGCAGCTCCGACGGTGGCACCGGGGAGCTGTTTTTT.